Below, 21 T cell receptor beta chains from the same sample are listed, as sequenced in a study of glioma-infiltrating T cells. TCR alpha and beta CDR3 regions were amplified from RNA using iRepertoire nested multiplex PCR. Via MiXCR, TCRdb re-called the multiplex PCR reads, giving one row per CDR3 protein. The sample holds approximately 120,000 distinct CDR3 sequences, roughly 24% seen once. Sequencing was done on a sample of glioma tissue, nonneoplastic brain tissue, or PBMCs (not recorded which). All receptors derive from a human donor with low-grade glioma or glioblastoma, undergoing nonglioma brain surgery, or in good health (not recorded which).

The chain couples TRBV28 to TRBJ1-5; TRBD1 matches at 7 bases. The germline CDR1 and CDR2 sequences are MDHEN and SYDVKM. Trimming removed 8 bases from V and 6 bases from J; junction bases left unmatched: 16. The CDR3 totals 16 residues. CDR3 sequence: CASGSLLQGESQPQHF. CDR3 in DNA: TGTGCCAGCGGATCGCTTCTCCAGGGGGAGAGTCAGCCCCAGCATTTT.

On this clonotype itself: It is likely a read error, because the conserved phenylalanine at the end of the CDR3 is missing. The V gene is TRBV7-6, the J gene TRBJ2-1; D unresolved. The germline CDR1 and CDR2 sequences are SGHVS and FNYEAQ. The ends were cut back, 1 base at V and 5 bases at J, with 0 bases in the middle. CDR3 length: 11 residues. CDR3 protein: CASSLDNEQFL. DNA of the CDR3: TGTGCCAGCAGCTTAGACAATGAGCAGTTCTTA.

This clonotype was recorded many times. The chain recombines TRBV28 with TRBJ2-7; TRBD1 matches at 9 bases. The ends lost 8 bases at V and 4 bases at J; junction bases unmatched: 6. The germline gives CDR1 MDHEN, CDR2 SYDVKM. This CDR3 contains 13 residues. For the CDR3, the DNA is TGTGCCAGCTTTGAGACAGGGGGTTACGAGCAGTACTTC. It translates to CASFETGGYEQYF.

In its sample, this clonotype was seen many times. The gene calls are TRBV3-1 and TRBJ2-1; 10 bases are shared with TRBD2. This CDR3 is built from 16 residues. V gave up 4 bases and J gave up 4 bases; unmatched junction bases: 7. The germline V gene encodes CDR1 LGHDT and CDR2 YNNKEL (reference sequence). CDR3 bases: TGTGCCAGCAGCCCCGGCAGCGGGGGGGGTTACAATGAGCAGTTCTTC. Residues: CASSPGSGGGYNEQFF.

This rearrangement joins TRBV5-4 to TRBJ2-5, with 10 nucleotides matching TRBD1. The ends lost 1 base at V and 4 bases at J; junction bases unmatched: 1. Germline CDR1 is SGHNT and CDR2 is YYREEE (reference sequence). CDR3 length equals 14 residues. As DNA, the CDR3 is TGTGCCAGCAGCTTGTGGGACAGGGGAGAGACCCAGTACTTC. Amino acid sequence: CASSLWDRGETQYF.

This clonotype showed up many times. The gene calls are TRBV20-1 and TRBJ2-7, with 10 bases lining up with TRBD2. The length of the CDR3 is 13 residues. CDR1 DFQATT and CDR2 SNEGSKA come from the germline V gene (reference sequence). The V gene end was trimmed by 1 base and the J gene end by 6 bases; junction bases not matched to a gene: 3. As DNA, the CDR3 is TGCAGTGCTAGAGTCACTAGCGGGACCGAGCAGTACTTC. This encodes CSARVTSGTEQYF.

This clonotype was counted at least ten times. The rearrangement joins TRBV4-1 to TRBJ2-3, with TRBD1 identical over 8 bases. The CDR3 totals 14 residues. Germline lookup yields CDR1 MGHRA and CDR2 YSYEKL. The V and J ends lost 2 bases and 5 bases, in that order; junction bases with no gene match: 3. CDR3 in amino acids: CASSQRQGKDTQYF. The CDR3 nucleotides read TGCGCCAGCAGCCAACGACAGGGGAAAGATACGCAGTATTTT.

Ten or more counts support this clonotype. V is TRBV20-1 and J is TRBJ1-4; D might be TRBD1 (5 bases). V dropped 6 bases and J dropped 9 bases, with 11 bases sitting between them. This CDR3 comprises 11 residues. The germline V gene has CDR1 DFQATT and CDR2 SNEGSKA (reference sequence). The CDR3: CSASQGQKLFF. As DNA, the CDR3 is TGCAGTGCAAGTCAGGGACAAAAACTGTTTTTT.

As regards this clonotype: This may arise from a read error, as a much more abundant clone is one base away. The rearrangement links TRBV28 to TRBJ2-5, with 9 bases that match TRBD2. CDR3 size: 15 residues. Germline loops: CDR1 MDHEN, CDR2 SYDVKM. V was clipped by 7 bases and J by 5 bases; unmatched bases: 11. DNA for the CDR3: TGTGCCAGCACCCAGGAGCGGGAGGATCTTGAGACCCAGTACTTC. It encodes CASTQEREDLETQYF.

The table lists this clonotype with a few counts. The genes are TRBV5-1 and TRBJ2-7; D not certain. CDR3 length: 14 amino acids. The germline V gene has CDR1 SGHRS and CDR2 YFSETQ. V was pared by 0 bases and J by 0 bases, with 7 bases between. CDR3 region: CASSLADSSYEQYF. The CDR3 DNA reads TGCGCCAGCAGCTTGGCCGATAGCTCCTACGAGCAGTACTTC.

This clonotype was observed a handful of times. The chain couples TRBV19 to TRBJ1-2; TRBD1 aligns across 7 bases. The V gene's germline CDR1 is LNHDA and CDR2 SQIVND (reference sequence). This CDR3 spans 14 amino acids. V was pared by 4 bases and J by 3 bases, with 5 bases of the junction left unmatched. The CDR3, as DNA: TGTGCCAGTAGTACGCGGACAGGCCACTATGGCTACACCTTC. As protein: CASSTRTGHYGYTF.

This clonotype was seen repeatedly, ten times or more. V usage is TRBV6-1 and J usage is TRBJ1-3; D remains ambiguous. The CDR3 has 13 amino acids. The V end was cut by 8 bases, the J end by 0 bases, with 8 bases between. CDR1 and CDR2 from the germline V gene are MNHNS and SASEGT. This CDR3 reads CASYHSSGNTIYF. CDR3 bases: TGTGCCAGCTATCACAGCTCTGGAAACACCATATATTTT.

This clonotype was seen at least ten times. The chain is built from TRBV12-3 or TRBV12-4 and TRBJ1-2; TRBD1 matches 9 bases. The CDR3 is made up of 12 amino acids. J gave up 8 bases and V 6 bases, and 4 bases lay outside the gene matches. The CDR3 DNA reads as TGTGCCAGCAGGGGGGACAGGGACGGCTACACCTTC. Translating it yields CASRGDRDGYTF.

This clonotype was counted between two and nine times. The genes are TRBV3-1 and TRBJ2-5, with D perhaps matching TRBD2 (6 bases). Looked up from germline, CDR1 is LGHDT and CDR2 is YNNKEL (reference sequence). Trimming removed 3 bases from V and 5 bases from J, with 19 bases in between. The CDR3 length is 16 residues. The CDR3 nucleotides read TGTGCCAGCAGCCAGTATCCGCCGGGAGTTGGGGAGACCCAGTACTTC. Translated, it gives CASSQYPPGVGETQYF.

The V gene is TRBV5-4, the J gene TRBJ1-2; D remains ambiguous. CDR1 and CDR2 from the germline V gene are SGHNT and YYREEE (reference sequence). Deletions cut 0 bases from V and 5 bases from J, with 14 bases between. The CDR3 has 15 amino acids. The CDR3 DNA sequence: TGTGCCAGCAGCTTGGACGTCAGCGTCACATATGGCTACACCTTC. Translation gives CASSLDVSVTYGYTF.

This clonotype was counted at least ten times. This chain joins TRBV12-3 or TRBV12-4 and TRBJ2-7; TRBD1 is a possible D gene (5 bases). The CDR3 contains 14 residues. Trimming left V 5 bases short and J 2 bases short, with 13 bases between. Here the CDR3 reads CASSPNQGPYEQYF. The CDR3 DNA reads as TGTGCCAGCAGTCCCAACCAGGGCCCCTACGAGCAGTACTTC.

The chain has TRBV20-1 and TRBJ2-7; TRBD1 or TRBD2 may be the D gene (5 bases each). Germline V gives CDR1 DFQATT, CDR2 SNEGSKA (reference sequence). This CDR3 is built from 15 residues. V was trimmed by 0 bases and J by 5 bases, leaving 17 bases between them. In nucleotides, the CDR3 is TGCAGTGCTAGAGATTGGGGACCCCCCAGTGACGAGCAGTACTTC. This encodes CSARDWGPPSDEQYF.

The chain recombines TRBV20-1 with TRBJ2-1, with 11 nucleotides matching TRBD2. CDR3 length: 14 amino acids. CDR1 DFQATT and CDR2 SNEGSKA come from the germline V gene (reference sequence). With 7 bases clipped from V and 6 bases from J, the junction kept 8 bases outside the gene matches. This CDR3 reads CSVYGTSGSNEQFF. The CDR3, as DNA: TGCAGTGTCTACGGGACTAGCGGTAGCAATGAGCAGTTCTTC.

In the case of this clonotype: One junction end disagrees with the germline gene, perhaps due to a read error. The CDR3 here is CRSVGAPSGSPF. In DNA form, the CDR3 reads TGCCGTTCCGTCGGGGCCCCCTCTGGCTCCCCCTTC. The chain is built from TRBV20-1 and TRBJ1-2, with D possibly being TRBD1 (5 bases). Germline CDR1 reads DFQATT; CDR2 reads SNEGSKA (reference sequence). The CDR3 spans 12 residues.

This clonotype came up many times. The rearrangement uses TRBV7-2 and TRBJ1-2, with D hard to call. CDR3 length: 14 amino acids. Germline CDR1 is SGHTA and CDR2 is FQGNSA. V lost 1 base and J 5 bases, leaving 11 bases between the germline ends. CDR3 in amino acids: CASSLGPGEYGYTF. CDR3 in DNA: TGTGCCAGCAGCTTAGGCCCCGGGGAGTATGGCTACACCTTC.

This clonotype has a count of ten or more. The chain combines TRBV4-3 with TRBJ1-6; no clear D. CDR1 and CDR2 from the germline V gene are LGHNA and YSLEER. The V end was cut by 1 base, the J end by 0 bases, with 1 base between. The CDR3 contains 14 residues. The CDR3 nucleotides read TGCGCCAGCAGCCAAGGCTCCTATAATTCACCCCTCCACTTT. Its protein product is CASSQGSYNSPLHF.